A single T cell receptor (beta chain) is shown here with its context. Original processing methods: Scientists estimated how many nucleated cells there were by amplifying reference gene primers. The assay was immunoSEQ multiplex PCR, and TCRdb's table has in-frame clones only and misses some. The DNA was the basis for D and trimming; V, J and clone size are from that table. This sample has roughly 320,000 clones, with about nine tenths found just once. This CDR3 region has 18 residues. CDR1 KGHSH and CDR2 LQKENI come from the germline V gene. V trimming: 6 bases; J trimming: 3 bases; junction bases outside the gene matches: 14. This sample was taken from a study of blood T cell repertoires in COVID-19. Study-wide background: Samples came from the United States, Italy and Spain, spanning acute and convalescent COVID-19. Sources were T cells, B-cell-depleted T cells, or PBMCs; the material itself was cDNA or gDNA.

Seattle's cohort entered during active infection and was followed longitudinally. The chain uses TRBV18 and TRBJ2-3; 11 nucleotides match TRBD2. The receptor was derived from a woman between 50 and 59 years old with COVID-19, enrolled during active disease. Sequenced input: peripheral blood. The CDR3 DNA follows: TGTGCCAGCTCTTTCTTTAGCGGGAGGGCCAGTGGTACAGATACGCAGTATTTT. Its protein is CASSFFSGRASGTDTQYF.